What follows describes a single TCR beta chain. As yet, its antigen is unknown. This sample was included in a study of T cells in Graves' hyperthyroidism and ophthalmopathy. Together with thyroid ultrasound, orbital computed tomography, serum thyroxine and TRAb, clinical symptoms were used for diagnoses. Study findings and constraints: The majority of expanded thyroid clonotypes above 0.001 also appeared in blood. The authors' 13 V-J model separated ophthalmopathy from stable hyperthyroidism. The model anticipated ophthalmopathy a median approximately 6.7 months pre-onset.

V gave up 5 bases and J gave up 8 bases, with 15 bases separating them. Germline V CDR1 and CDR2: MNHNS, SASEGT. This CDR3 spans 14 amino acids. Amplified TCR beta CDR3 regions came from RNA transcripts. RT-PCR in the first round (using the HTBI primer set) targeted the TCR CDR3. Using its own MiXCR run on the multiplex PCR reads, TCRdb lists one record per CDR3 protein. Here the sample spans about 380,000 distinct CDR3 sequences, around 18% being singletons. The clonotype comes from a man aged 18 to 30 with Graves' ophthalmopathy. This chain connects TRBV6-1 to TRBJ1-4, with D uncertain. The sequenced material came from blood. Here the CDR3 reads CASSYSGLAEKLFF. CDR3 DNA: TGTGCCAGCAGTTATTCGGGTTTAGCAGAAAAACTGTTTTTT.